This TCR beta chain came from a study of technical replicates of blood from several donors. Germline CDR1 is SGHRS and CDR2 is YFSETQ. The CDR3 loop spans 14 amino acids. With 2 bases clipped from V and 3 bases from J, the junction kept 4 bases outside the gene matches. The assay was immunoSEQ multiplex PCR, and TCRdb's table has in-frame clones only and misses some. The data hold about 67,000 clones, with roughly 98% observed a single time. The receptor's source is a human donor in good health. Sequences were obtained from T cells isolated from PBMCs. The V and J genes are TRBV5-1 and TRBJ2-7, with 8 bases lining up with TRBD1. Here the CDR3 DNA reads TGCGCCAGCAGCTTTGGACAGGGAGTCTACGAGCAGTACTTC. This sequence encodes CASSFGQGVYEQYF.